This T cell receptor beta chain derives from a study of shared clonotypes between healthy human individuals. Overall study: Serving as donors were two women and a few men, whose ages spanned 18 to 49.

The study's findings and limits: Relative to their counterparts shared across all four donors, non-shared clonotypes exhibited diminished generation probabilities.

Terminally differentiated effector memory CD45RA+ cells were excluded from the naive CD8 cells, which were CD45RO-negative and positively selected for CCR7. As for this clone: What it binds is not known.

Here immunoSEQ multiplex PCR was the method, and the copy in TCRdb shows in-frame clones only, minus some. Found here are approximately 720,000 clones, just over 90% of them singletons; the top ten hold roughly 22%. The specimen was naive CD8+ T cells sorted from blood. The receptor was derived from a man aged 25-45 years in good health.

The chain's CDR3 is CASSGTSGNTGELFF. Here the CDR3 DNA reads TGTGCCAGCAGCGGGACTAGCGGAAACACCGGGGAGCTGTTTTTT. The V and J genes are TRBV4-2 and TRBJ2-2, with 11 bases identical to TRBD2. Per germline, CDR1 LGHNA and CDR2 YNFKEQ. This CDR3 comprises 15 residues. Germline trimming cut 5 bases from V and 2 bases from J; bases unmatched to any gene: 1.